This T cell receptor (beta chain) is from a study of control samples from healthy donors and cancer patients. Libraries were prepared by immunoSEQ multiplex PCR; TCRdb keeps only in-frame clonotypes and omits some of them. Of 150,000 to 200,000 clones listed, about 91% were seen once; the top ten hold 2% to 2.5%. V was cut by 4 bases and J by 5 bases, with 11 bases left in between. In germline, CDR1 is SQVTM, CDR2 ANQGSEA. This CDR3 is built from 13 residues. The sequence was obtained from a woman aged 40 to 50 in good health. The genes are TRBV29-1 and TRBJ2-2, with a possible D match to TRBD1 (5 bases). The sample comprised blood. The CDR3 nucleotides are TGCAGCGTTGGTCTCGCAGGGACCGGGGAGCTGTTTTTT. As protein: CSVGLAGTGELFF.